Presented here are 10 T cell receptor beta chains from one specimen sequenced in a study of cytomegalovirus exposure and HLA in healthy donors. The PCR employed 60 Vbeta primers together with 13 Jbeta primers. Generated by immunoSEQ multiplex PCR, the TCRdb table keeps only in-frame clones and is missing some. This table holds approximately 170,000 clones, approximately 71% found once. The sequenced sample consisted of PBMCs. These receptors were collected from a woman aged 18-29 years in good health and CMV-seropositive.

This clone came up many times. This sequence joins TRBV6-1 and TRBJ2-1; D call uncertain. V lost 4 bases and J 9 bases, leaving 16 bases between the germline ends. CDR1 is MNHNS and CDR2 is SASEGT in the germline V gene. The CDR3 is 14 residues long. CDR3 in DNA: TGTGCCAGCAGTGTTACGTCCCTTCGCGGTGAGCAGTTCTTC. Amino acid sequence: CASSVTSLRGEQFF.

About this clone: An end of the junction differs from the germline gene, which may be a read error. The chain is built from TRBV6-1 and TRBJ2-5, with 13 bases fitting TRBD2. The J call may be faulty, since TRBJ2-7 better matches the DNA end. CDR1 and CDR2 from the germline V gene are MNHNS and SASEGT. The CDR3 runs 14 residues. The CDR3 DNA reads as TGTGCCGGCAGCACTAGCGGGAGGGCCCACGAGCAGTACTTC. Translation gives CAGSTSGRAHEQYF.

This chain joins TRBV9 and TRBJ2-5, with a weak D call TRBD2 (6 bases). The CDR3 contains 17 residues. V lost 2 bases and J lost 5, with 22 bases in between. The germline CDR1 and CDR2 sequences are SGDLS and YYNGEE. The CDR3 region has the DNA TGTGCCAGCAGCGTTGGGGGGACCTCGGGGAAGGGGGAGACCCAGTACTTC. It encodes CASSVGGTSGKGETQYF.

V gene TRBV15 combines with J gene TRBJ2-3; 8 bases agree with TRBD2. Trimming at V came to 1 base and at J to 3 bases, leaving 3 bases not matched to a gene. Germline V gene sequence: CDR1 LNHNV, CDR2 YYDKDF (reference sequence). The CDR3 length is 15 residues. In DNA, the CDR3 is TGTGCCACCAGCAGAGCACGGGGGGGGACAGATACGCAGTATTTT. It codes for CATSRARGGTDTQYF.

CDR3: CASSLDDRGTNEKLFF. CDR3 DNA sequence: TGTGCCAGCAGCTTAGATGACAGGGGAACTAATGAAAAACTGTTTTTT. V usage is TRBV7-8 and J usage is TRBJ1-4; 8 nucleotides agree with TRBD1. This CDR3 spans 16 amino acids. Trimming at V came to 1 base and at J to 1 base, leaving 2 bases not matched to a gene. CDR1 is SGHVS, CDR2 FQNEAQ, per germline. Complete variable domain (other parts from reference TRBV7-8 and TRBJ1-4): GAGVSQSPRYKVAKRGQDVALRCDPISGHVSLFWYQQALGQGPEFLTYFQNEAQLDKSGLPSDRFFAERPEGSVSTLKIQRTQQEDSAVYLCASSLDDRGTNEKLFFGSGTQLSVL.

This chain joins TRBV27 and TRBJ2-6, with no clear D. The CDR3 is 14 amino acids. V lost 5 bases to trimming and J lost 0 bases, with 5 bases between them. CDR1 is MNHEY and CDR2 is SMNVEV in the germline V gene (reference sequence). The DNA of the CDR3 is TGTGCCAGCAGTCCCTACTCTGGGGCCAACGTCCTGACTTTC. It encodes CASSPYSGANVLTF.

This clone was found a few times. The chain couples TRBV6-6 to TRBJ1-3; D possibly corresponds to TRBD1 (6 bases). Germline CDR1 and CDR2: MNHNY and SVGAGI (reference sequence). This CDR3 has 16 amino acids. The V gene lost 6 bases and the J gene lost 1 base, with 16 bases spanning the gap. DNA of the CDR3: TGTGCCAGCAGCCCAGGGGAAGGGGGATCTGGAAACACCATATATTTT. Protein: CASSPGEGGSGNTIYF.

The V call is TRBV18, the J call TRBJ2-3, with D possibly being TRBD1 (6 bases). The V end was cut by 5 bases, the J end by 2 bases, with 11 bases between. CDR3 length: 14 amino acids. Germline loops: CDR1 KGHSH, CDR2 LQKENI. The CDR3 DNA sequence: TGTGCCAGCTCAACGAGGACAGTCACAGATACGCAGTATTTT. It specifies CASSTRTVTDTQYF.

The CDR3 DNA is TGTGCCAGCGGGGGCGGGTTGGATACCGGGGAGCTGTTTTTT. It specifies CASGGGLDTGELFF. V gene TRBV27 combines with J gene TRBJ2-2, with a possible D match to TRBD1 (6 bases). Trimming cost V 8 bases and J 5 bases, with 15 bases left between them. Germline lookup yields CDR1 MNHEY and CDR2 SMNVEV (reference sequence). CDR3 length: 14 residues.

V gene TRBV29-1 combines with J gene TRBJ1-5; perhaps TRBD1 as D (6 bases). The CDR3 is 12 amino acids. Looked up from germline, CDR1 is SQVTM and CDR2 is ANQGSEA. The germline V and J ends were trimmed by 6 bases and 5 bases, with 11 bases remaining between them. DNA of the CDR3: TGCAGCGTGGGGGCAGCGGATCAGCCCCAGCATTTT. Protein product: CSVGAADQPQHF.